A single sample is the source of the 27 T cell receptor beta chains below, sequenced in a study of T cell clonality in common variable immunodeficiency. Only in-frame clones appear in the TCRdb table, and some are missing; sequencing was by immunoSEQ multiplex PCR. The counts give tens of thousands of clones, none of them seen only once; 10% is held by the top ten. The sequencing sample was made of peripheral blood mononuclear cells. The receptors stem from a person aged 18 to 75 in good health.

By proportion, this clone is medium-sized. The read ends 3 residues before the CDR3 terminus; that terminus is restored from the germline J gene. The chain combines TRBV20-1 with TRBJ2-1, with 12 bases fitting TRBD2. This CDR3 has 14 amino acids. V lost 7 bases and J lost 4; bases outside the gene matches: 5. The germline V gene encodes CDR1 DFQATT and CDR2 SNEGSKA (reference sequence). The DNA read from the CDR3 is TGCAGTGTCTCTAGCGGGAGGGATTACAATGAG. Translated, it gives CSVSSGRDYNE. The whole CDR3 region reads CSVSSGRDYNEQFF.

As regards this clone: The CDR3 extends 3 residues past the end of the read, so its final part is completed from the germline J gene. This chain links TRBV6-1 with TRBJ1-2; 10 bases align to TRBD1. Germline assignment: CDR1 MNHNS and CDR2 SASEGT. The CDR3 is 15 amino acids. The part of the CDR3 DNA that was read is TGTGCCAGCAGTGAAGAGGGGACAGGGGCCTACGAC. Amino acid sequence: CASSEEGTGAYD. The whole CDR3 is CASSEEGTGAYDYTF.

This clone showed up many times. The observed sequence ends 3 residues before the CDR3 terminus, with the missing tail filled in from the germline J gene. The rearrangement links TRBV7-3 to TRBJ1-4; 7 positions agree with TRBD1. After removal of 6 bases from V and 0 bases from J, the junction contained 13 bases not matched to a gene. CDR1 and CDR2 (germline): SGHTA, FQGTGA. The CDR3 spans 18 residues. The sequenced part of the CDR3 DNA is TGTGCCAGCAGTCGCGGGGACAGTGAAATTGCAACTAATGAAAAA. This translates into CASSRGDSEIATNEK. The whole CDR3 sequence is CASSRGDSEIATNEKLFF.

This clone occurred many times. The read comes to an end 3 residues before the CDR3 does, leaving the germline J gene to fill in the end. The chain recombines TRBV5-5 with TRBJ2-5, with 10 bases aligning to TRBD1. V dropped 4 bases and J dropped 5; count of bases not matched to a gene: 8. Germline assignment: CDR1 SGHKS and CDR2 YYEKEE (reference sequence). The CDR3 extends over 15 amino acids. The covered CDR3 bases are TGTGCCAGCAGCGGTAGGGACAGGGGTACGGAGACC. It encodes CASSGRDRGTET. The complete CDR3 reads CASSGRDRGTETQYF.

Here the CDR3 reads CASSILGRAHKTQYF. The part of the CDR3 DNA that was read is TGTGCCAGTAGTATTTTGGGTAGGGCTCATAAGACC. The chain employs TRBV19 and TRBJ2-5; the D is unclear. The read falls 3 residues short of the CDR3 end, and the missing part is taken from the germline J gene. V lost 3 bases to trimming and J lost 6 bases, with 17 bases between them. This CDR3 comprises 15 residues. Germline CDR1 reads LNHDA; CDR2 reads SQIVND (reference sequence).

This clone was seen many times. The read comes to an end 3 residues before the CDR3 does, leaving the germline J gene to fill in the end. The chain uses TRBV19 and TRBJ1-2, with D perhaps matching TRBD1 (5 bases). CDR3 length: 15 amino acids. Germline CDR1 and CDR2: LNHDA and SQIVND (reference sequence). The V end was cut by 4 bases, the J end by 2 bases, with 14 bases between. The chain's CDR3 is CASSTLQVNNYGYTF. The part of the CDR3 DNA that was read is TGTGCCAGTAGTACTTTACAGGTCAACAACTATGGC.

This clone was found many times. The CDR3 end is not reached by the read, which stops 3 residues before it; the germline J gene fills it in. The rearrangement links TRBV6-1 to TRBJ2-5; the match to TRBD1 covers 7 bases. Germline V gene sequence: CDR1 MNHNS, CDR2 SASEGT. Trimming removed 4 bases from V and 2 bases from J; junction bases left unmatched: 4. This CDR3 has 14 amino acids. The sequenced part of the CDR3 DNA is TGTGCCAGCAGTGGAGGGGACAGACAAGAGACC. As protein: CASSGGDRQET. The full CDR3 protein is CASSGGDRQETQYF.

This clone was recorded many times. Read coverage stops 3 residues before the CDR3 terminus; the germline J gene supplies the remainder. The gene calls are TRBV23-1 and TRBJ1-5; the match to TRBD1 covers 8 bases. TRBV23-1 is an ORF; its function is uncertain. This CDR3 is 16 amino acids long. V was pared by 7 bases and J by 3 bases, with 11 bases of the junction left unmatched. The covered CDR3 bases are TGCGCCAGCACCCGACAGGGGCGCCCCCCCAATCAGCCC. Its translation: CASTRQGRPPNQP. Given in full, the CDR3 is CASTRQGRPPNQPQHF.

This clone was detected ten times or more. The CDR3 here is CASTAVELVRGYTF. The DNA read from the CDR3 is TGTGCCAGTACCGCCGTCGAGCTCGTCCGTGGC. The chain uses TRBV19 and TRBJ1-2; D ambiguous. The read halts 3 residues ahead of the CDR3 end, with the missing end drawn from the germline J gene. Trimming took 7 bases from V and 7 from J, leaving 19 bases between them. CDR3 length: 14 amino acids. From germline, CDR1 is LNHDA and CDR2 SQIVND (reference sequence).

In this sample, this clone turned up many times. With the read ending 3 residues before the CDR3 end, the germline J gene is used to fill in that end. The chain employs TRBV5-1 and TRBJ2-7; D might be TRBD1 (6 bases). The V gene lost 2 bases and the J gene lost 6 bases, with 15 bases spanning the gap. The CDR3 length is 14 residues. The germline V gene has CDR1 SGHRS and CDR2 YFSETQ. CDR3 loop: CASSLQGFQGEQYF. The CDR3 bases that were read are TGCGCCAGCAGCTTACAGGGTTTTCAAGGCGAG.

This clone was seen many times. From the germline J gene comes the end of the CDR3, since the read stops 3 residues before it. The gene calls are TRBV7-9 and TRBJ2-7, with D tentatively TRBD2 (7 bases). The germline gives CDR1 SEHNR, CDR2 FQNEAQ (reference sequence). The CDR3 runs to 13 residues. The V and J ends lost 2 bases and 5 bases respectively, with 10 bases between them. Here the CDR3 reads CASSLRGAHEQYF. CDR3 DNA (partial): TGTGCCAGCAGCTTACGGGGGGCCCACGAG.

This clone showed up many times. The read stops 3 residues short of the end of the CDR3; the missing end is completed from the germline J gene. The rearrangement joins TRBV18 to TRBJ2-4; 8 positions agree with TRBD2. This CDR3 has 15 amino acids. The ends lost 2 bases at V and 3 bases at J; junction bases unmatched: 3. The V gene's germline CDR1 is KGHSH and CDR2 LQKENI. The CDR3 reads CASSPGSGSKNIQYF. The sequenced CDR3 bases are TGTGCCAGCTCACCAGGGAGCGGGAGCAAAAACATT.

This clone came up many times. Read data end 3 residues before the CDR3 end; the end is taken from the germline J gene. The rearrangement uses TRBV7-6 and TRBJ2-5, with D hard to call. V lost 7 bases and J 5 bases, leaving 20 bases between the germline ends. CDR1 is SGHVS and CDR2 is FNYEAQ in the germline V gene. CDR3 size: 15 residues. The CDR3 bases that were read are TGTGCCAGCACCTCAGGAGTGGGCTCCAGTGAGACC. Its translation is CASTSGVGSSET. The full CDR3 is CASTSGVGSSETQYF.

This clone was seen many times. The read terminates 3 residues ahead of where the CDR3 ends, so the germline J gene completes it. The chain has TRBV2 and TRBJ2-1; possibly TRBD1 for D (5 bases). The germline gives CDR1 SNHLY, CDR2 FYNNEI. CDR3 length: 16 amino acids. V was shortened by 3 bases and J by 2 bases, with 14 bases between the two germline ends. The CDR3 bases that were read are TGTGCCAGCAGTGAGCCAAGCAGGGTGGCCTACAATGAG. Translation gives CASSEPSRVAYNE. The CDR3 in its entirety is CASSEPSRVAYNEQFF.

This clone was observed many times. The read is 3 residues too short to cover the CDR3 end, so that end is filled in from the germline J gene. The chain links TRBV2 to TRBJ2-2; a possible D gene is TRBD1 (5 bases). The V and J ends lost 7 bases and 5 bases respectively, with 8 bases between them. Germline V CDR1 and CDR2: SNHLY, FYNNEI. The CDR3 consists of 12 residues. Incomplete CDR3 DNA: TGTGCCAGCAATGGGGCGACCGGGGAG. Translating it yields CASNGATGE. The complete CDR3 protein is CASNGATGELFF.

This clone has at least ten counts. The CDR3 end is not reached by the read, which stops 3 residues before it; the germline J gene fills it in. The chain couples TRBV11-2 to TRBJ2-1; 9 bases fit TRBD1. The trim removed 4 bases at V and 8 bases at J, leaving 6 bases unmatched. The CDR3 spans 14 residues. Germline CDR1 reads SGHAT; CDR2 reads FQNNGV. CDR3 bases read: TGTGCCAGCAGCTACCGGGACAGGGACGATGAG. This translates into CASSYRDRDDE. The complete CDR3 protein is CASSYRDRDDEQFF.

In its sample, this clone was seen many times. Read sequence stops 3 residues before the CDR3 end, and the germline J gene provides the missing end. V gene TRBV9 combines with J gene TRBJ1-3, with TRBD1 matching over 8 bases. The J segment lost 5 bases and the V segment lost 4 bases, leaving 17 bases of the junction unmatched. Per germline, CDR1 SGDLS and CDR2 YYNGEE. The length of the CDR3 is 18 residues. CDR3 in amino acids: CASSSSTGEPTWRNTIYF. The DNA read from the CDR3 is TGTGCCAGCAGCTCCTCGACAGGGGAACCAACCTGGAGAAACACC.

This clone has a count of ten or more. The read terminates 3 residues before the CDR3 end, so the remaining end is supplied by the germline J gene. The chain couples TRBV20-1 to TRBJ2-3; no clear D. Per germline, CDR1 DFQATT and CDR2 SNEGSKA (reference sequence). The CDR3 is 13 amino acids. The V end was cut by 3 bases, the J end by 2 bases, with 9 bases between. The CDR3 sequence: CSARSQNTDTQYF. Partial CDR3 DNA: TGCAGTGCTAGGAGTCAGAACACAGATACG.

Remarks on this clone: Read sequence stops 3 residues before the CDR3 end, and the germline J gene provides the missing end. This rearrangement joins TRBV7-6 to TRBJ1-3; D is possibly TRBD1 (6 bases). The V gene lost 2 bases and the J gene lost 4 bases, with 9 bases spanning the gap. Looked up from germline, CDR1 is SGHVS and CDR2 is FNYEAQ. CDR3 length equals 14 residues. The CDR3 is CASSLYRDGNTIYF. CDR3 DNA, as far as it was read: TGTGCCAGCAGCTTATACAGGGACGGAAACACC.

This clone was counted many times. Read data end 3 residues before the CDR3 end; the end is taken from the germline J gene. The chain links TRBV4-2 to TRBJ1-2; 7 bases are shared with TRBD1. Germline V CDR1 and CDR2: LGHNA, YNFKEQ. CDR3 length: 14 residues. Incomplete CDR3 DNA: TGTGCCAGCAGCCAAGTTTCCAGGGGGGAAGGC. It yields the protein CASSQVSRGEG. The CDR3 reads in full as CASSQVSRGEGYTF.

The sample holds many counts of this clone. The read falls 3 residues short of the CDR3 end, and the missing part is taken from the germline J gene. The chain links TRBV13 to TRBJ1-6, with D unresolved. Trimming shortened V by 3 bases and J by 1 base, and 13 bases separated the two germline ends. CDR3 length: 17 residues. The V gene's germline CDR1 is PRHDT and CDR2 FYEKMQ (reference sequence). CDR3 DNA (partial): TGTGCCAGCAGCTTGGGTCGTACAGTTTCCTATAATTCACCC. It is translated as CASSLGRTVSYNSP. In full, the CDR3 reads CASSLGRTVSYNSPLHF.

This clone was detected many times. Read sequence stops 3 residues before the CDR3 end, and the germline J gene provides the missing end. The rearrangement links TRBV4-2 to TRBJ2-1; unclear D gene. The CDR3 contains 14 residues. CDR1 and CDR2 from the germline V gene are LGHNA and YNFKEQ. V was clipped by 6 bases and J by 6 bases, with 15 bases between them. The sequenced CDR3 bases are TGTGCCAGCAGGGGCTCGTATGAAATCAATGAG. It encodes CASRGSYEINE. The entire CDR3 protein is CASRGSYEINEQFF.

This clone was seen ten or more times. Read coverage stops 3 residues before the CDR3 terminus; the germline J gene supplies the remainder. The J gene is TRBJ1-1, the V gene TRBV5-1; D remains ambiguous. The germline CDR1 and CDR2 sequences are SGHRS and YFSETQ. The CDR3 runs 14 residues. Trimming removed 0 bases from V and 6 bases from J, with 12 bases in between. The CDR3 sequence: CASSLGQLLPEAFF. The CDR3 DNA, read in part, is TGCGCCAGCAGCTTGGGGCAGTTATTACCTGAA.

In this sample, this clone turned up many times. The observed sequence ends 3 residues before the CDR3 terminus, with the missing tail filled in from the germline J gene. V and J are TRBV2 and TRBJ1-1, with D uncertain. The CDR3 totals 12 residues. The ends were cut back, 6 bases at V and 4 bases at J, with 9 bases in the middle. The V gene's germline CDR1 is SNHLY and CDR2 FYNNEI. CDR3 amino acids: CASSAPGTEAFF. The CDR3 bases that were read are TGTGCCAGCAGCGCACCCGGCACTGAA.

This clone was found many times. The read falls 3 residues short of the CDR3 end, and the missing part is taken from the germline J gene. The J gene is TRBJ1-1, the V gene TRBV5-8; a weak D match, TRBD1 (6 bases). Between the trimmed V and J ends, which lost 4 bases and 3 bases, there was a span of 13 bases. The CDR3 totals 14 residues. The germline V gene has CDR1 SGHTS and CDR2 YDEGEE. Partial CDR3 DNA: TGTGCCAGCAGCCCCAGGACAGTGGACACTGAA. It is translated as CASSPRTVDTE. The complete CDR3 sequence is CASSPRTVDTEAFF.

About this clone: The read terminates 3 residues ahead of where the CDR3 ends, so the germline J gene completes it. The chain uses TRBV7-9 and TRBJ2-1, with a tentative D call TRBD2 (6 bases). Germline V gene data show CDR1 as SEHNR and CDR2 as FQNEAQ (reference sequence). This CDR3 region has 14 residues. Trimming left V 5 bases short and J 6 bases short, with 14 bases between. Partial CDR3 DNA: TGTGCCAGCAGCGGCCCGACTAGTCTCAATGAG. Amino acids: CASSGPTSLNE. The CDR3 in full is CASSGPTSLNEQFF.

This clone came up many times. The CDR3 goes on 3 residues after the read ends, and that part is filled in from the germline J gene. The V and J genes are TRBV12-3 or TRBV12-4 and TRBJ2-5; TRBD1 or TRBD2 may be the D gene (5 bases each). V lost 2 bases, J lost 4 bases, and 11 bases lay in between. The CDR3 loop spans 14 amino acids. CDR3: CASSLYTRGETQYF. The CDR3 DNA, read in part, is TGTGCCAGCAGTTTATATACGAGGGGAGAGACC.